Presented here are 6 T cell receptor beta chains from one specimen sequenced in a study of T cell changes during pregnancy in multiple sclerosis. Method: immunoSEQ multiplex PCR; TCRdb's copy keeps in-frame clones and lacks some. The sample lists some 71,000 clones; 90% to 95% were seen once. The input for sequencing was CD4+ T cells from peripheral blood mononuclear cells, taken in the third trimester of pregnancy. The receptors originated from a female donor in good health, enrolled as a control in a pregnancy study.

V and J are TRBV15 and TRBJ1-3, with D unresolved. The germline CDR1 and CDR2 sequences are LNHNV and YYDKDF (reference sequence). There are 16 residues in the CDR3. Trimming shortened V by 0 bases and J by 0 bases, and 9 bases separated the two germline ends. In DNA, the CDR3 is TGTGCCACCAGCAGAGATGGTGGCGGCTCTGGAAACACCATATATTTT. Translated: CATSRDGGGSGNTIYF.

The genes are TRBV2 and TRBJ2-6; 7 nucleotides line up with TRBD2. The CDR3 spans 16 residues. J gave up 3 bases and V 3 bases, and 5 bases lay outside the gene matches. Germline values: CDR1 SNHLY, CDR2 FYNNEI. The DNA for the CDR3 is TGTGCCAGCAGTGACCCGGGGGGTGTTGGGGCCAACGTCCTGACTTTC. Residues: CASSDPGGVGANVLTF.

CDR3 sequence: CASSLGGLGLAGNTQYF. CDR3 DNA: TGTGCCAGCAGCTTAGGCGGTCTTGGACTAGCGGGGAATACGCAGTATTTT. V gene TRBV13 combines with J gene TRBJ2-3; 12 bases align to TRBD2. V gave up 0 bases and J gave up 7 bases; unmatched junction bases: 8. This CDR3 has 17 amino acids. Per the germline V gene, CDR1 is PRHDT and CDR2 is FYEKMQ (reference sequence).

This clone was seen just once. The chain uses TRBV5-4 and TRBJ1-1, with D possibly being TRBD1 (5 bases). Germline V gene sequence: CDR1 SGHNT, CDR2 YYREEE (reference sequence). The CDR3 has 17 residues. V lost 4 bases, J lost 1 base, and 20 bases lay in between. This CDR3 reads CASSQVAGRMGNTEAFF. DNA for the CDR3: TGTGCCAGCAGCCAGGTGGCAGGGAGGATGGGGAACACTGAAGCTTTCTTT.

The chain combines TRBV30 with TRBJ1-6; 7 bases are a match to TRBD1. Unmatched junction bases numbered 9, after V lost 0 bases and J lost 7 bases. CDR1 is GTSNPN and CDR2 is SVGIG in the germline V gene (reference sequence). The CDR3 spans 16 residues. CDR3: CAWSVPWDRGNSPLHF. DNA for the CDR3: TGTGCCTGGAGTGTACCCTGGGACAGAGGGAATTCACCCCTCCACTTT.

This clone was recorded only once. The J gene is TRBJ2-7, the V gene TRBV7-9; D gene ambiguous. Trimming removed 2 bases from V and 4 bases from J, with 9 bases in between. Per the germline V gene, CDR1 is SEHNR and CDR2 is FQNEAQ (reference sequence). This CDR3 contains 13 residues. The CDR3 region is CASSLISEYEQYF. In DNA, the CDR3 is TGTGCCAGCAGCTTAATCAGCGAGTACGAGCAGTACTTC.